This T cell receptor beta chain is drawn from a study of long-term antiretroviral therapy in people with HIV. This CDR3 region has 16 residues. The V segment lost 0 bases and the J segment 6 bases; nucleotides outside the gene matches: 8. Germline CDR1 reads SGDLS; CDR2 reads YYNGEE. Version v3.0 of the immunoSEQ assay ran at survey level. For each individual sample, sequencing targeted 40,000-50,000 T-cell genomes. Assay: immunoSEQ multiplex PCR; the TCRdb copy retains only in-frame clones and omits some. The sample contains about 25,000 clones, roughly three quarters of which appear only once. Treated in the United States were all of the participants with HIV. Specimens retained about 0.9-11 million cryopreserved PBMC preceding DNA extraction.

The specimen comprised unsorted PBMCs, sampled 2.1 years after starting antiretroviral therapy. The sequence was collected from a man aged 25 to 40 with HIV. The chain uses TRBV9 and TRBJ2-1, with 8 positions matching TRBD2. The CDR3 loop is CASSVGEAGGANEQFF. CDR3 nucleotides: TGTGCCAGCAGCGTAGGGGAGGCGGGAGGAGCCAATGAGCAGTTCTTC.